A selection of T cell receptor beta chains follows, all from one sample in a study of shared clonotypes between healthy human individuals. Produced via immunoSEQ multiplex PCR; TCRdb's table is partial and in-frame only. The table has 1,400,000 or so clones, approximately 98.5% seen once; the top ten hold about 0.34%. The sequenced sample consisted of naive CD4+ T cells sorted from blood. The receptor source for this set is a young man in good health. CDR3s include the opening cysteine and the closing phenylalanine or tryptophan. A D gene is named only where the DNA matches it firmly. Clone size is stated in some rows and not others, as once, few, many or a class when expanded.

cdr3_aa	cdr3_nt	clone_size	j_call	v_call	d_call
CASSEDRGNVGELFF	TGTGCCAGCAGTGAAGACAGGGGAAACGTCGGGGAGCTGTTTTTT	-	TRBJ2-2	TRBV6-1	TRBD1
CASSQVLVRDSLLNTEAFF	TGCGCCAGCAGCCAAGTTCTGGTCCGGGACAGCTTACTGAACACTGAAGCTTTCTTT	-	TRBJ1-1	TRBV4-1	TRBD1
CASRGSTDTQYF	TGTGCCAGCAGGGGGAGCACAGATACGCAGTATTTT	-	TRBJ2-3	TRBV9	-
CASSQSNYETQYF	TGTGCCAGCTCTCAAAGCAATTACGAGACCCAGTACTTC	-	TRBJ2-5	TRBV18	-
CASSLRPASEKLFF	TGTGCCAGCAGTTTAAGGCCGGCGAGTGAAAAACTGTTTTTT	-	TRBJ1-4	TRBV28	-
CASSQEELRGESYNEQFF	TGCGCCAGCAGCCAAGAAGAGCTAAGGGGTGAATCCTACAATGAGCAGTTCTTC	-	TRBJ2-1	TRBV4-1	-
CASSLARVRGANVLTF	TGTGCCAGCAGCTTAGCGCGGGTTCGTGGGGCCAACGTCCTGACTTTC	-	TRBJ2-6	TRBV7-8	-
CASNSGRASGEPLRPSSYEQYF	TGTGCCAGCAACTCAGGGAGGGCTAGCGGAGAACCCTTACGCCCCTCCTCCTACGAGCAGTACTTC	-	TRBJ2-7	TRBV28	TRBD2
CASSPPGTNSYEQYF	TGTGCCAGCAGCCCCCCCGGGACAAATTCCTACGAGCAGTACTTC	-	TRBJ2-7	TRBV7-2	-
CASRRGEGGNEKLFF	TGTGCCAGCAGGCGCGGTGAGGGTGGAAATGAAAAACTGTTTTTT	-	TRBJ1-4	TRBV7-9	-
CASSSRTQETQYF	TGCGCCAGCAGTTCCAGGACACAAGAGACCCAGTACTTC	-	TRBJ2-5	TRBV5-1	-
CSVEEGPDTQYF	TGCAGCGTTGAAGAGGGTCCAGATACGCAGTATTTT	-	TRBJ2-3	TRBV29-1	-
CASSLVGSSYEQYF	TGTGCCAGCAGCTTGGTAGGGAGCTCCTACGAGCAGTACTTC	few	TRBJ2-7	TRBV5-5	-
CASSSAGAGELFF	TGTGCCAGCAGCTCCGCGGGGGCCGGGGAGCTGTTTTTT	-	TRBJ2-2	TRBV14	TRBD2
CASSWTGIYTGELFF	TGTGCCAGCAGCTGGACGGGTATTTACACCGGGGAGCTGTTTTTT	-	TRBJ2-2	TRBV2	-
CASSYAGSQPQHF	TGTGCCAGCAGTTACGCCGGCAGTCAGCCCCAGCATTTT	-	TRBJ1-5	TRBV6-5	-
CASRKHNEQFF	TGTGCCAGCAGGAAACACAATGAGCAGTTCTTC	-	TRBJ2-1	TRBV6-4	-
CASSLKGSGNTEAFF	TGTGCCAGCAGCTTAAAGGGGTCGGGGAACACTGAAGCTTTCTTT	-	TRBJ1-1	TRBV7-9	-
CASSQGNYGYTF	TGTGCCAGCAGCCAAGGGAACTATGGCTACACCTTC	-	TRBJ1-2	TRBV4-2	-
CASSFGGVYEQYF	TGTGCCAGCAGCTTCGGTGGGGTCTACGAGCAGTACTTC	once	TRBJ2-7	TRBV7-2	-
CASSPPGVDNEQFF	TGTGCCAGCTCACCACCGGGGGTCGACAATGAGCAGTTCTTC	-	TRBJ2-1	TRBV18	-
CASSSQVQETQYF	TGTGCCAGCAGCTCCCAGGTTCAAGAGACCCAGTACTTC	-	TRBJ2-5	TRBV7-3	-
CASSLGGQGTGEQYF	TGCGCCAGCAGCTTGGGGGGACAGGGAACAGGCGAGCAGTACTTC	-	TRBJ2-7	TRBV5-1	TRBD1
CATSQYERSYGEQFF	TGTGCCACCAGCCAGTACGAGAGGAGCTACGGAGAGCAGTTCTTC	-	TRBJ2-1	TRBV15	-
CASTISGRANEQFF	TGTGCCAGCACCATTAGCGGGAGGGCCAATGAGCAGTTCTTC	-	TRBJ2-1	TRBV11-2	TRBD2
CASSQVGLGGSKYF	TGCGCCAGCAGCCAAGTAGGGCTAGGAGGGAGTAAGTACTTC	-	TRBJ2-7	TRBV4-1	-
CATSRDQGLGEQYF	TGTGCCACCAGCAGAGATCAGGGCTTAGGCGAGCAGTACTTC	-	TRBJ2-7	TRBV15	-
CSVTLAGVAYEQYF	TGCAGCGTCACCCTAGCGGGAGTTGCCTACGAGCAGTACTTC	-	TRBJ2-7	TRBV29-1	TRBD2
CASSLAGDGNTIYF	TGTGCCAGCAGTTTAGCTGGAGATGGAAACACCATATATTTT	-	TRBJ1-3	TRBV28	-
CASSLERWETQYF	TGTGCCAGCAGCTTAGAACGGTGGGAGACCCAGTACTTC	-	TRBJ2-5	TRBV11-3	-
CAISEAGMGQPQHF	TGTGCCATCAGTGAAGCAGGGATGGGCCAGCCCCAGCATTTT	once	TRBJ1-5	TRBV10-3	-
CASSFGTDTQYF	TGCGCCAGCAGCTTTGGTACAGATACGCAGTATTTT	-	TRBJ2-3	TRBV5-1	-
CASSEAGRNNYGYTF	TGTGCCAGCAGTGAAGCAGGAAGGAACAACTATGGCTACACCTTC	-	TRBJ1-2	TRBV6-1	-